The sequence of this T cell receptor (beta chain) was determined in a study of shared clonotypes between healthy human individuals. Points from the study as a whole: Lower generation probabilities were found for non-shared clonotypes than for those shared by all four donors.

Deletions cut 3 bases from V and 2 bases from J, with 10 bases between. This CDR3 region has 13 residues. Per germline, CDR1 SQVTM and CDR2 ANQGSEA. To note about this clone: Its antigen remains unidentified.

TCRdb's copy holds only in-frame clones and misses some; the assay was immunoSEQ multiplex PCR. The table lists over 300,000 clones, roughly 87% of them singletons. The rearrangement uses TRBV29-1 and TRBJ1-2; unclear D gene. What was sequenced was memory CD8+ T cells sorted from blood. Subset described: CD45RO+ cells pooled with CCR7-negative TemRA cells. The sequence derives from a man aged 18-30 years in good health. DNA for the CDR3: TGCAGCGTTGAGATGAGAGGAAACTATGGCTACACCTTC. Its translation: CSVEMRGNYGYTF.